The 20 T cell receptor beta chains below all came from one sample that was sequenced in a study of low-dose radiotherapy and immunotherapy resistance in tumors. With TRAV- and TRBV-specific primers, first-strand cDNA was made, covering the alpha and beta chains. For amplifying TCRs, the PCR ran for 15 to 20 cycles with Phusion, which was used together with a constant-region primer and the adapter on the V primers. From the reads, TCRdb called clonotypes with MiXCR, one entry per CDR3 protein. The table has about 100,000 distinct CDR3 sequences, under 25% seen once. Time point defined: after trial treatment. As to treatment: LDRT plus nivolumab, ipilimumab, low-dose cyclophosphamide and aspirin (RACIN trial). Specimen: PBMCs, collected after low-dose radiotherapy plus immunotherapy. The receptors stem from a male donor with prostate cancer.

This clonotype was picked up many times. This sequence joins TRBV7-8 and TRBJ1-4; D perhaps matches TRBD1 (5 bases). CDR1 is SGHVS and CDR2 is FQNEAQ in the germline V gene. The CDR3 sequence is 14 residues long. V was shortened by 5 bases and J by 5 bases, with 12 bases between the two germline ends. The CDR3 sequence is CASSTTDLNEKLFF. In DNA, the CDR3 is TGTGCCAGCAGCACGACAGACCTGAATGAAAAACTGTTTTTT.

This clonotype was recorded many times. The CDR3, as DNA: TGTGCCAGCAGCTTACCCCAGGGCCTGGACAATGAGCAGTTCTTC. Its protein product is CASSLPQGLDNEQFF. The chain combines TRBV7-2 with TRBJ2-1; weak D call: TRBD1 (5 bases). Trimming removed 2 bases at V and 5 bases at J, with 13 bases between. Germline CDR1 and CDR2: SGHTA and FQGNSA. This CDR3 contains 15 residues. Looking up the rest from reference TRBV7-2 and TRBJ2-1 gives the full variable domain: GAGVSQSPSNKVTEKGKDVELRCDPISGHTALYWYRQSLGQGLEFLIYFQGNSAPDKSGLPSDRFSAERTGGSVSTLTIQRTQQEDSAVYLCASSLPQGLDNEQFFGPGTRLTVL.

This clonotype showed up many times. V gene TRBV5-1 combines with J gene TRBJ2-7; D gene ambiguous. Trimming pared 0 bases from V and 3 bases from J, leaving 10 bases between. Germline V CDR1 and CDR2: SGHRS, YFSETQ. The CDR3 extends over 14 amino acids. The CDR3 loop is CASSLDYSRYEQYF. The CDR3, as DNA: TGCGCCAGCAGCTTGGATTACAGCCGCTACGAGCAGTACTTC.

This clonotype was seen many times. The chain is built from TRBV12-3 or TRBV12-4 and TRBJ2-1; 11 bases map to TRBD2. The trim removed 6 bases at V and 1 base at J, leaving 11 bases unmatched. The CDR3 runs 18 residues. CDR3 sequence: CASSTRFSGGESYNEQFF. The CDR3 coding sequence is TGTGCCAGCAGCACTCGATTTAGCGGGGGGGAGTCCTACAATGAGCAGTTCTTC.

The table lists this clonotype with many counts. This chain uses TRBV12-3 or TRBV12-4 with TRBJ1-2; 12 positions match TRBD1. This CDR3 has 16 residues. Losses at the gene ends were 4 bases for V and 7 bases for J; bases not matched to a gene: 10. CDR3 sequence reads: CASSSLGGTGGSGYTF. As DNA, the CDR3 is TGTGCCAGCAGTTCACTCGGCGGGACAGGGGGCTCTGGCTACACCTTC.

This clonotype has ten or more counts. The J gene is TRBJ2-2, the V gene TRBV7-2; no firm D call. Germline CDR1 and CDR2: SGHTA and FQGNSA. This CDR3 comprises 14 residues. Deletions cut 8 bases from V and 2 bases from J, with 12 bases between. The CDR3 DNA is TGTGCCAGCTGCGAGCAGGTTAACACCGGGGAGCTGTTTTTT. Protein product: CASCEQVNTGELFF.

This clonotype was observed many times. The chain is built from TRBV18 and TRBJ2-2; 10 nucleotides line up with TRBD2. V lost 6 bases and J lost 0; bases outside the gene matches: 10. Germline CDR1 KGHSH, CDR2 LQKENI. The CDR3 is made up of 18 amino acids. CDR3 in DNA: TGTGCCAGCTCGTACATTACTAGCGGGGCATCGAACACCGGGGAGCTGTTTTTT. The encoded protein is CASSYITSGASNTGELFF.

This clonotype showed up many times. The chain recombines TRBV11-2 with TRBJ2-5; 13 nucleotides agree with TRBD2. Germline trimming cut 3 bases from V and 2 bases from J; bases unmatched to any gene: 6. Germline V lookup: CDR1 SGHAT, CDR2 FQNNGV. The CDR3 is 17 residues long. As DNA, the CDR3 is TGTGCCAGCAGCTTTCTTGGACTAGCGGGGGAACAAGAGACCCAGTACTTC. Protein sequence: CASSFLGLAGEQETQYF.

The chain employs TRBV13 and TRBJ2-2; D gene unclear. V was clipped by 9 bases and J by 5 bases, with 16 bases between them. CDR1 is PRHDT, CDR2 FYEKMQ, per germline (reference sequence). The CDR3 runs to 14 residues. CDR3: CASTPGSRTGELFF. In DNA form, the CDR3 reads TGTGCCAGTACCCCAGGTTCCCGGACCGGGGAGCTGTTTTTT.

This clonotype was observed many times. The chain's CDR3 is CASSSGVSNEQFF. The CDR3, as DNA: TGTGCCAGCAGCTCCGGGGTATCCAATGAGCAGTTCTTC. The V gene is TRBV5-5, the J gene TRBJ2-1; a weak D match, TRBD2 (5 bases). CDR1 is SGHKS, CDR2 YYEKEE, per germline (reference sequence). V was pared by 3 bases and J by 6 bases, with 10 bases between. The CDR3 runs to 13 residues.

This clonotype was counted ten times or more. This chain uses TRBV6-1 with TRBJ2-2; the D is unclear. CDR1 is MNHNS, CDR2 SASEGT, per germline. The ends were cut back, 7 bases at V and 10 bases at J, with 19 bases in the middle. The CDR3 is made up of 14 amino acids. The CDR3 reads CASKNIQGLEELFF. CDR3 bases: TGTGCCAGCAAGAATATACAAGGGCTTGAGGAGCTGTTTTTT.

This clonotype was observed at least ten times. This rearrangement joins TRBV7-2 to TRBJ2-1; TRBD2 matches 7 bases. V lost 2 bases, J lost 5 bases, and 6 bases stayed unmatched. The CDR3 has 15 residues. Germline V gene data show CDR1 as SGHTA and CDR2 as FQGNSA. The DNA of the CDR3 is TGTGCCAGCAGCTTATATCGGCGGGGGAACAATGAGCAGTTCTTC. This codes for CASSLYRRGNNEQFF.

At least ten counts were recorded for this clonotype. V gene TRBV2 combines with J gene TRBJ2-2, with D perhaps matching TRBD1 (5 bases). Germline CDR1 reads SNHLY; CDR2 reads FYNNEI. Between the trimmed V and J ends, which lost 3 bases and 7 bases, there was a span of 6 bases. The CDR3 runs to 12 residues. In DNA form, the CDR3 reads TGTGCCAGCAGTGATAGGGGCGGGGAGCTGTTTTTT. It is translated as CASSDRGGELFF.

This clonotype was counted ten times or more. The chain is built from TRBV7-2 and TRBJ2-1; tentative D call: TRBD2 (6 bases). CDR3 length equals 14 residues. Germline loops: CDR1 SGHTA, CDR2 FQGNSA. V lost 4 bases to trimming and J lost 6 bases, with 13 bases between them. DNA for the CDR3: TGTGCCAGCAGCTCGGGACCGCGGGGCAATGAGCAGTTCTTC. Its translation is CASSSGPRGNEQFF. The complete variable domain, with remaining parts taken from reference TRBV7-2 and TRBJ2-1, reads GAGVSQSPSNKVTEKGKDVELRCDPISGHTALYWYRQSLGQGLEFLIYFQGNSAPDKSGLPSDRFSAERTGGSVSTLTIQRTQQEDSAVYLCASSSGPRGNEQFFGPGTRLTVL.

Only a few counts were recorded for this clonotype. This chain joins TRBV27 and TRBJ1-1; D gene unclear. This CDR3 region has 13 residues. Trimming took 7 bases from V and 3 from J, leaving 12 bases between them. The V gene's germline CDR1 is MNHEY and CDR2 SMNVEV (reference sequence). The CDR3 spells CASMGHLDTEAFF. The CDR3 bases are TGTGCCAGCATGGGTCACTTAGACACTGAAGCTTTCTTT.

This clonotype occurred many times. The chain has TRBV29-1 and TRBJ1-4; weak D call: TRBD1 (5 bases). Trimming pared 1 base from V and 5 bases from J, leaving 11 bases between. Germline-derived CDR1 and CDR2 are SQVTM and ANQGSEA. CDR3 size: 14 residues. In DNA, the CDR3 is TGCAGCGTTGAAGGAGGGACGGGAAATGAAAAACTGTTTTTT. It specifies CSVEGGTGNEKLFF.

At least ten counts were recorded for this clonotype. V usage is TRBV19 and J usage is TRBJ2-2; 8 nucleotides line up with TRBD2. CDR1 is LNHDA, CDR2 SQIVND, per germline (reference sequence). The CDR3 is 18 amino acids. The junction had 16 bases not matched to a gene; V was cut back by 5 bases and J by 5 bases. The CDR3 DNA reads TGTGCCAGTAGTCCCGGTTCTAGCGGGCGATATGGGACCGGGGAGCTGTTTTTT. Translated: CASSPGSSGRYGTGELFF.

The genes are TRBV5-1 and TRBJ2-7, with a tentative D call TRBD2 (6 bases). This CDR3 spans 13 amino acids. With 2 bases removed from V and 3 bases from J, the gap between germline ends came to 9 bases. Germline V lookup: CDR1 SGHRS, CDR2 YFSETQ. CDR3 loop: CASSFWRDYEQYF. The CDR3 DNA reads as TGCGCCAGCAGCTTCTGGCGGGACTACGAGCAGTACTTC. Supplemented by reference TRBV5-1 and TRBJ2-7, the full variable domain reads KAGVTQTPRYLIKTRGQQVTLSCSPISGHRSVSWYQQTPGQGLQFLFEYFSETQRNKGNFPGRFSGRQFSNSRSEMNVSTLELGDSALYLCASSFWRDYEQYFGPGTRLTVT.

In this sample, this clonotype turned up many times. This chain links TRBV10-2 with TRBJ2-5; 9 nucleotides match TRBD2. The V gene end was trimmed by 8 bases and the J gene end by 0 bases; junction bases not matched to a gene: 4. The CDR3 runs 14 residues. Germline assignment: CDR1 WSHSY and CDR2 SAAADI. The CDR3 is CASGTSGHQETQYF. CDR3 coding DNA: TGCGCCAGCGGCACTAGCGGGCACCAAGAGACCCAGTACTTC.

This clonotype was found once. This probably arose from a read error, given a far larger clone one base away. This chain joins TRBV5-5 and TRBJ2-7, with D unclear. CDR3 length: 12 amino acids. Looked up from germline, CDR1 is SGHKS and CDR2 is YYEKEE (reference sequence). Between the trimmed V and J ends, which lost 1 base and 7 bases, there was a span of 9 bases. As DNA, the CDR3 is TGTGCCAGCAGCTTGCGGGCCAATGAGCAGTACTTC. This codes for CASSLRANEQYF.